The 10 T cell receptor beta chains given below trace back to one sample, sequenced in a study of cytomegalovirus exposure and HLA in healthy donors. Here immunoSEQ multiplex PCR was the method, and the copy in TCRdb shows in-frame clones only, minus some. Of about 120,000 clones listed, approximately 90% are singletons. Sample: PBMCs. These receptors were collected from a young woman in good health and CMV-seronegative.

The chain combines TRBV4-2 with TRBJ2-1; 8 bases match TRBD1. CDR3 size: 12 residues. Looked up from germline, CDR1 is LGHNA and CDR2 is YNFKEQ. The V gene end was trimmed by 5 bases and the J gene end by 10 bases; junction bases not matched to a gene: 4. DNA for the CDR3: TGTGCCAGCAGCATACAGGGGGGAGAGCAGTTCTTC. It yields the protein CASSIQGGEQFF.

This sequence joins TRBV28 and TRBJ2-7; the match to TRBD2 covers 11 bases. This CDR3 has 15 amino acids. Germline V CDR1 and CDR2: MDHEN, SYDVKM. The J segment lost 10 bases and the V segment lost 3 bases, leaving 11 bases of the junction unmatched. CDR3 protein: CASSLIAGGPTSQYF. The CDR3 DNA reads TGTGCCAGCAGTTTGATAGCGGGAGGGCCTACTAGTCAGTACTTC.

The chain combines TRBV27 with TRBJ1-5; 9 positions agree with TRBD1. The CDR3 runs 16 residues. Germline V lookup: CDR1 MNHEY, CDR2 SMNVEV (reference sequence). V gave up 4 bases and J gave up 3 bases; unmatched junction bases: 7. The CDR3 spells CASSSTGTGINQPQHF. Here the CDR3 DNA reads TGTGCCAGCAGTTCGACCGGGACAGGGATCAATCAGCCCCAGCATTTT.

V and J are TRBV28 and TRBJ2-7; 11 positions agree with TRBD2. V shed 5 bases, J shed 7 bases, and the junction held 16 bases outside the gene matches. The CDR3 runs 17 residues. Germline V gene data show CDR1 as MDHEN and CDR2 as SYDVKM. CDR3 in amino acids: CASSQPRKGLAVGEQYF. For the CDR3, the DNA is TGTGCCAGCAGTCAACCCAGGAAGGGACTAGCGGTCGGGGAGCAGTACTTC.

The CDR3 DNA sequence: TGTGCCAGCAGTTTAGGACAGGGGAGGAACACTGAAGCTTTCTTT. The encoded protein is CASSLGQGRNTEAFF. The chain is built from TRBV27 and TRBJ1-1, with 9 bases fitting TRBD1. V lost 2 bases, J lost 1 base, and 2 bases stayed unmatched. The germline V gene encodes CDR1 MNHEY and CDR2 SMNVEV (reference sequence). The CDR3 spans 15 residues.

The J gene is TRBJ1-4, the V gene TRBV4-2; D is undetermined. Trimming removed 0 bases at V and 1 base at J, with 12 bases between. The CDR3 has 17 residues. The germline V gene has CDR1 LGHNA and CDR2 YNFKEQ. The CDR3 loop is CASSQDSHSKTNEKLFF. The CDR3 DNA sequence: TGTGCCAGCAGCCAAGACTCGCACTCTAAAACTAATGAAAAACTGTTTTTT.

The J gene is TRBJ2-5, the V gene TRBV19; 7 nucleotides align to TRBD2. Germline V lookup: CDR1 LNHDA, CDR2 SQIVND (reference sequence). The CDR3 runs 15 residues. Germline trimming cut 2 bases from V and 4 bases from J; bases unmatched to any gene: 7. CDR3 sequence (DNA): TGTGCCAGTAGTATACGGCTAGCGGCAAGAGAGACCCAGTACTTC. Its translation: CASSIRLAARETQYF.

CDR3 in DNA: TGTGCCAGCAGTGCAAGGGGACAGGGGCTCTACGAGCAGTACTTC. Protein sequence: CASSARGQGLYEQYF. V usage is TRBV28 and J usage is TRBJ2-7, with TRBD1 matching over 10 bases. Looked up from germline, CDR1 is MDHEN and CDR2 is SYDVKM. V trimming: 5 bases; J trimming: 3 bases; junction bases outside the gene matches: 7. The CDR3 loop spans 15 amino acids.

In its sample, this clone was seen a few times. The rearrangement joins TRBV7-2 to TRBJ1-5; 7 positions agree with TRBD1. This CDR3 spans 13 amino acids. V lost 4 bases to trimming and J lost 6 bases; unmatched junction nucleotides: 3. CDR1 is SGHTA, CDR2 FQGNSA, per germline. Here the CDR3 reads CASSSRQGQPQHF. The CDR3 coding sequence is TGTGCCAGCAGCTCCCGACAGGGTCAGCCCCAGCATTTT.

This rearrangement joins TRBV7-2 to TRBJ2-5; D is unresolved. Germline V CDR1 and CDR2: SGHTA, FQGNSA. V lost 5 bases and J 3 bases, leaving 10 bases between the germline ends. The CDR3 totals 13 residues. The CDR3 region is CASSPDNEETQYF. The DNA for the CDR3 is TGTGCCAGCAGCCCAGACAATGAAGAGACCCAGTACTTC.